The 13 T cell receptor beta chains presented below share a single source sample, sequenced in a study of regulatory T cells in long-lasting Graves disease. Time point defined: newly diagnosed GD, antithyroid drugs for less than 3 months. From RNA extracted from PBMCs, the TCR library was made. Building the TCR beta libraries relied on iRepertoire HTBI primers, and CDR3 regions underwent Arm-PCR. MiXCR, applied by TCRdb to the multiplex PCR reads, yields one record per CDR3 protein. The sample yields over 500,000 distinct CDR3 sequences, 15% to 20% seen once. These data were likewise used in another study, on T cells in Graves' hyperthyroidism and ophthalmopathy.

Sequenced material: peripheral blood mononuclear cells (PBMCs), taken at new diagnosis, from a patient treated with antithyroid drugs. Every receptor here comes from a man between 18 and 29 years old with Graves disease.

This clonotype was seen repeatedly, ten times or more. CDR3 sequence (DNA): TGCAGTGCCGGGACAGACCTGTACAATGAGCAGTTCTTC. Its protein is CSAGTDLYNEQFF. The chain recombines TRBV20-1 with TRBJ2-1; 7 nucleotides align to TRBD1. CDR1 is DFQATT, CDR2 SNEGSKA, per germline (reference sequence). V lost 6 bases and J lost 4; bases outside the gene matches: 6. This CDR3 comprises 13 residues.

This clonotype was observed a few times. The chain combines TRBV2 with TRBJ2-7; 10 bases agree with TRBD1. CDR1 is SNHLY and CDR2 is FYNNEI in the germline V gene. The CDR3 has 14 amino acids. V lost 6 bases and J lost 7; bases outside the gene matches: 9. The CDR3 coding sequence is TGTGCCAGCAGAAGGGACAGGGGCCGTGTGGAGCAGTACTTC. Its protein product is CASRRDRGRVEQYF.

This clonotype came up once. Since a much larger clone is just one base distant, this may be a read error. The V gene is TRBV20-1, the J gene TRBJ2-1; 8 bases map to TRBD1. The CDR3 length is 15 residues. Germline V gene lookup returns CDR1 DFQATT and CDR2 SNEGSKA (reference sequence). The CDR3 here is CSAHHLSRGQDEQFF. DNA for the CDR3: TGCAGCGCTCACCATCTTTCCAGGGGGCAAGACGAGCAGTTCTTC.

This clonotype was seen only a few times. The V and J genes are TRBV5-1 and TRBJ2-4; D is ambiguous. Germline CDR1 is SGHRS and CDR2 is YFSETQ. V lost 0 bases to trimming and J lost 0 bases, with 10 bases between them. This CDR3 is 16 amino acids long. The CDR3 protein is CASSLALELAKNIQYF. The CDR3 bases are TGCGCCAGCAGCTTGGCTTTAGAACTAGCCAAAAACATTCAGTACTTC.

Comment on this clonotype: A much larger clone sits a single nucleotide away, making a read error possible. The gene calls are TRBV6-2 or TRBV6-3 and TRBJ1-1; TRBD1 is a possible D gene (5 bases). This CDR3 comprises 14 residues. The V end was cut by 5 bases, the J end by 6 bases, with 16 bases between. Germline V lookup: CDR1 MNHEY, CDR2 SVGEGT. CDR3 sequence (DNA): TGTGCCAGCAGTCCCCGGAGGGGTAACTCTGAAGCTTTCTTT. Translated: CASSPRRGNSEAFF.

J is TRBJ2-4 and V is TRBV30; D possibly corresponds to TRBD2 (6 bases). This CDR3 has 13 amino acids. Germline-derived CDR1 and CDR2 are GTSNPN and SVGIG (reference sequence). With 1 base removed from V and 15 bases from J, the gap between germline ends came to 19 bases. The CDR3: CAWSGGTSQRGYF. The CDR3 DNA sequence: TGTGCCTGGAGTGGAGGGACTTCCCAACGTGGGTACTTC.

Here the CDR3 reads CASSGGLRLAENEQFF. The CDR3 DNA is TGTGCCAGCAGCGGGGGCCTACGACTAGCGGAAAATGAGCAGTTCTTC. The chain employs TRBV7-9 and TRBJ2-1, with 9 bases aligning to TRBD2. Germline CDR1 reads SEHNR; CDR2 reads FQNEAQ (reference sequence). The V segment lost 5 bases and the J segment 7 bases; nucleotides outside the gene matches: 12. The CDR3 totals 16 residues.

This clonotype has ten or more counts. The chain uses TRBV7-3 and TRBJ2-1; D may be TRBD1 or TRBD2 (6 bases each). The V end was cut by 1 base, the J end by 6 bases, with 16 bases between. Germline CDR1 is SGHTA and CDR2 is FQGTGA. The CDR3 totals 16 residues. Here the CDR3 reads CASSLRGAGPSNEQFF. CDR3 bases: TGTGCCAGCAGCTTAAGGGGGGCGGGACCCTCCAATGAGCAGTTCTTC.

This clonotype was seen repeatedly, ten times or more. The chain employs TRBV5-1 and TRBJ2-1; 7 bases align to TRBD2. The CDR3 runs 16 residues. Germline loops: CDR1 SGHRS, CDR2 YFSETQ. The V segment lost 2 bases and the J segment 10 bases; nucleotides outside the gene matches: 15. The CDR3 protein is CASSFGLRGSFDEQFF. CDR3 DNA sequence: TGCGCCAGCAGCTTTGGGCTTCGCGGGAGCTTCGACGAGCAGTTCTTC.

This clonotype was detected only a few times. The V gene is TRBV7-9, the J gene TRBJ2-1, with D possibly being TRBD1 (5 bases). This CDR3 contains 13 residues. Germline V gene sequence: CDR1 SEHNR, CDR2 FQNEAQ (reference sequence). V lost 5 bases and J lost 5, with 10 bases in between. CDR3 bases: TGTGCCAGCAGCCCCCAGGGAAACAATGAGCAGTTCTTC. Amino acid sequence: CASSPQGNNEQFF.

The sample holds many counts of this clonotype. V and J are TRBV3-1 and TRBJ1-1; D is unclear. The V end was cut by 4 bases, the J end by 2 bases, with 11 bases between. The V gene's germline CDR1 is LGHDT and CDR2 YNNKEL (reference sequence). This CDR3 is 14 amino acids long. The CDR3 loop is CASSPRPGNTEAFF. As DNA, the CDR3 is TGTGCCAGCAGCCCACGCCCTGGTAACACTGAAGCTTTCTTT.

This clonotype occurred many times. The CDR3 sequence is CASSYRLGQPQHF. The DNA of the CDR3 is TGTGCCAGCAGTTACCGGTTAGGGCAGCCCCAGCATTTT. The chain has TRBV6-2 or TRBV6-3 and TRBJ1-5; no firm D call. The germline CDR1 and CDR2 sequences are MNHEY and SVGEGT. The CDR3 extends over 13 amino acids. With 2 bases removed from V and 7 bases from J, the gap between germline ends came to 9 bases.

In its sample, this clonotype was seen many times. The J gene is TRBJ2-7, the V gene TRBV3-1; 7 nucleotides line up with TRBD2. The CDR3 is 14 amino acids. Germline trimming cut 1 base from V and 7 bases from J; bases unmatched to any gene: 7. The germline CDR1 and CDR2 sequences are LGHDT and YNNKEL (reference sequence). The CDR3 DNA reads as TGTGCCAGCAGCCAAGGGGTCGCGGGAGCGGAGCAGTACTTC. The encoded protein is CASSQGVAGAEQYF.